The present T cell receptor beta chain was sequenced within a study of blood T cell repertoires in COVID-19 (TCRdb year 2020). In terms of the full investigation: The collaborator samples originated in the United States, Italy and Spain and spanned the acute and convalescent phases of COVID-19. The material from the prospective study consisted of cDNA or gDNA derived from T cells, B-cell-depleted T cells, or PBMCs. Deeply sampled blood TCRbeta repertoires from subjects exposed to, actively infected with, or recovered from COVID-19 were included in the dataset. The repertoires were made available in a free public database intended to serve as a resource for research on the immune response to SARS-CoV-2. Samples were obtained from the ongoing ImmuneRACE study (first 160 participants) and from 1,254 subjects provided by 6 global collaborators. A de-identified subject ID, COVID-19 status, age in years and sex were almost always included in the sample metadata. Where HLA class I and class II types were available, the types were taken from metadata supplied by the sample provider, not from assay-based typing. Results the study describes overall, beyond this receptor: Clinical and demographic metadata were provided uncurated, with the amount varying by source and participant.

Turning to this clone: Which antigen it targets is not known. It has no much larger one-base neighbor in the sample; base qualities were not kept.

The CDR3 holds 13 amino acids from the cysteine to the phenylalanine. The only DNA kept is the CDR3, 39 bases in frame from the first base. The junction shows trimming of 4 bases on V and 1 base on J, plus 7 bases between the germline ends. Collaborating institutions collected whole blood in K2EDTA tubes following their own protocols. For TCRbeta analysis, collaborator samples were shipped as frozen whole blood, as isolated PBMCs, or as DNA extracted from either sample type. TCRbeta CDR3 regions were amplified from genomic DNA by means of the immunoSEQ Assay, a bias-controlled multiplex PCR. Under the source paper's analysis protocol: The number of nucleated cells in each sample was estimated from the amplification of reference gene primers within the assay. To quantify the absolute abundance of each unique TCRbeta CDR3 rearrangement, sequence reads were collapsed and filtered. For each sample, productive Simpson clonality was calculated as the square root of Simpson's diversity index over productive rearrangements. Drawn from immuneACCESS, this table holds only the in-frame rearrangements with V and J called that TCRdb kept. Clones are partly lost; checked studies trace under half to an unresolved V gene and leave the rest unexplained. D and trimming come from the DNA, and the V and J calls and clone size come from that table. This sample has 400,000 to 500,000 clones in its table, and roughly 85% of those were observed once. The ten most abundant clones make up under 1.5% of the sample.

This TCR was recovered from a woman aged 30 to 39 with active or convalescent COVID-19. The chain was built from TRBV12-3 or TRBV12-4 and TRBJ1-1; a tentative D call is TRBD1 (5 bases match). The sequencing sample was made of peripheral blood. At the DNA level, the sequence is TGTGCCAGCAGTTGGCAGGGGAACACTGAAGCTTTCTTT. Its protein is CASSWQGNTEAFF.